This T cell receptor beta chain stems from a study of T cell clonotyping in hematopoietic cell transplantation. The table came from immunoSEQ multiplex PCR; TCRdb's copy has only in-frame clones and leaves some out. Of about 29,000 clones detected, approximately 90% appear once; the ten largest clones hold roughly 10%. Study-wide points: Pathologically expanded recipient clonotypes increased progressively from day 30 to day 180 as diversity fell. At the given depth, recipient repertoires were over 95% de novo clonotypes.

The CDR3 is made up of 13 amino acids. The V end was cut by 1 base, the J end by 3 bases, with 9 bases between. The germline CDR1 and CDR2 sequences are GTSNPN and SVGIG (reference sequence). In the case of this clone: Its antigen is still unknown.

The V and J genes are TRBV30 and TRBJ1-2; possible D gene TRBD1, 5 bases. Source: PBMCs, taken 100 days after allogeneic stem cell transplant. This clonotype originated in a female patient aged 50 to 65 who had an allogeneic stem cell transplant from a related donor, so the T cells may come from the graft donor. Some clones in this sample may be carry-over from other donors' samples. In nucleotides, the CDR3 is TGTGCCTGGAGTGAAGGGGACTACTATGGCTACACCTTC. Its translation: CAWSEGDYYGYTF.